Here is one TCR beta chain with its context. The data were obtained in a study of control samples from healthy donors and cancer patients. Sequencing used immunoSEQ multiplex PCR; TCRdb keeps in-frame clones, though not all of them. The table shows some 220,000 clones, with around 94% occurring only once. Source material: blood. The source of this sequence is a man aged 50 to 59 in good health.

In DNA form, the CDR3 reads TGTGCCAGTAGTATCCGGGGGGGCGATAATTCACCCCTCCACTTT. This translates into CASSIRGGDNSPLHF. The gene calls are TRBV19 and TRBJ1-6; weak D call: TRBD1 (6 bases). CDR3 length equals 15 residues. Trimming removed 3 bases at V and 5 bases at J, with 11 bases between. Per the germline V gene, CDR1 is LNHDA and CDR2 is SQIVND (reference sequence).